The subject of this entry is one T cell receptor beta chain. The CDR3 spans 16 residues. Germline assignment: CDR1 SGHTA and CDR2 FQGNSA. After removal of 1 base from V and 5 bases from J, the junction contained 9 bases not matched to a gene. The data were taken from a study of blood T cell repertoires in COVID-19. Study overall: Samples taken during acute and convalescent COVID-19 were collected in the United States, Italy and Spain.

Profiling relied on immunoSEQ multiplex PCR, and the TCRdb table lists in-frame clones only, not all of them. Altogether about 70,000 clones are present, about 87% being singletons, with the ten largest covering roughly 5.6%. The clonotype was recovered from a middle-aged man with active COVID-19. The sequencing input was peripheral blood. The chain employs TRBV7-2 and TRBJ2-3; 7 positions agree with TRBD2. Here the CDR3 reads CASSLVGSGRLDTQYF. The CDR3 coding sequence is TGTGCCAGCAGCTTAGTGGGTAGCGGGCGTTTAGATACGCAGTATTTT.